The 30 T cell receptor beta chains below were found in one sample sequenced in a study of OX40 agonist ivuxolimab in advanced cancers. To prepare the library, the immunoSEQ multiplex PCR assay was applied. In TCRdb, the immuneACCESS table is reduced to in-frame sequences with V and J assigned. These tables do not hold every clone; where another copy was compared, an unresolved V gene accounts for under half, and the others remain unexplained. The sample records tens of thousands of clones, roughly 84% of which are singletons. The ten largest clones represent roughly 0.35% of the sample. The sample in question was CD4+ or CD8+ T cells sorted from blood, obtained in a trial of the OX40 agonist ivuxolimab. Every receptor here comes from an adult with an advanced solid tumor such as melanoma, head and neck, liver or kidney cancer.

CDR3 coding DNA: TGCGCCAGCAGCTCCCCGGGCCCTAGCGGGGGGCTTTTGCAGACCCAGTACTTC. Amino acids: CASSSPGPSGGLLQTQYF. V and J are TRBV5-1 and TRBJ2-5, with 11 bases fitting TRBD2. This CDR3 spans 18 amino acids. The V gene's germline CDR1 is SGHRS and CDR2 YFSETQ. V shed 3 bases, J shed 6 bases, and the junction held 16 bases outside the gene matches.

The chain carries TRBV2 and TRBJ2-2; the match to TRBD1 covers 8 bases. CDR3 size: 15 residues. Germline V CDR1 and CDR2: SNHLY, FYNNEI. Losses at the gene ends were 7 bases for V and 0 bases for J; bases not matched to a gene: 4. CDR3 nucleotides: TGTGCCAGCAAAAAACAGGGGGCGAACACCGGGGAGCTGTTTTTT. It specifies CASKKQGANTGELFF.

The J gene is TRBJ1-4, the V gene TRBV14; 7 nucleotides align to TRBD1. The germline V gene has CDR1 SGHDN and CDR2 FVKESK. CDR3 length equals 15 residues. Trimming at V came to 1 base and at J to 5 bases, leaving 4 bases not matched to a gene. The CDR3: CASSQGQGANEKLFF. In nucleotides, the CDR3 is TGTGCCAGCAGCCAAGGACAGGGTGCGAATGAAAAACTGTTTTTT.

This clone was detected once. V usage is TRBV6-5 and J usage is TRBJ2-3; possibly TRBD2 for D (5 bases). This CDR3 contains 14 residues. V was pared by 3 bases and J by 7 bases, with 14 bases between. Germline V lookup: CDR1 MNHEY, CDR2 SVGAGI. The CDR3 coding sequence is TGTGCCAGCAGTTATAGTAGCCGGGAAAATACGCAGTATTTT. Protein: CASSYSSRENTQYF.

As concerns this clone: The identical CDR3 is also encoded by other nucleotide sequences in the sample. V gene TRBV28 combines with J gene TRBJ1-2; possible D gene TRBD1, 5 bases. CDR1 is MDHEN, CDR2 SYDVKM, per germline. This CDR3 spans 11 amino acids. V was cut by 7 bases and J by 8 bases, with 11 bases left in between. In nucleotides, the CDR3 is TGTGCCAGCACTCTGGGGGGAGGCTACACCTTC. Protein product: CASTLGGGYTF.

The rearrangement links TRBV27 to TRBJ2-7; the match to TRBD1 covers 8 bases. The CDR3 covers 17 residues. From germline, CDR1 is MNHEY and CDR2 SMNVEV (reference sequence). The J segment lost 4 bases and the V segment lost 4 bases, leaving 15 bases of the junction unmatched. CDR3 amino acids: CASSSPRDRSSSYEQYF. For the CDR3, the DNA is TGTGCCAGCAGTTCGCCCCGGGACAGGAGTAGCTCATACGAGCAGTACTTC.

The chain has TRBV29-1 and TRBJ1-1, with D possibly being TRBD1 (5 bases). The CDR3 is 15 amino acids. V gave up 1 base and J gave up 0 bases, with 12 bases separating them. The germline CDR1 and CDR2 sequences are SQVTM and ANQGSEA. The CDR3: CSVEGRDHLNTEAFF. As DNA, the CDR3 is TGCAGCGTTGAAGGTAGGGACCACTTGAACACTGAAGCTTTCTTT. The entire variable domain, with the rest obtained from reference TRBV29-1 and TRBJ1-1, is as follows: SAVISQKPSRDICQRGTSLTIQCQVDSQVTMMFWYRQQPGQSLTLIATANQGSEATYESGFVIDKFPISRPNLTFSTLTVSNMSPEDSSIYLCSVEGRDHLNTEAFFGQGTRLTVV.

This chain joins TRBV6-1 and TRBJ1-5; D gene uncertain. With 6 bases removed from V and 6 bases from J, the gap between germline ends came to 18 bases. This CDR3 region has 15 residues. Germline V gene data show CDR1 as MNHNS and CDR2 as SASEGT. CDR3 bases: TGTGCCAGCAGAGCAGAAGCTAATGGCGGTCAGCCCCAGCATTTT. Translating gives CASRAEANGGQPQHF.

The chain joins TRBV5-4 to TRBJ1-6; the match to TRBD1 covers 9 bases. The CDR3 has 16 amino acids. The trim removed 3 bases at V and 7 bases at J, leaving 8 bases unmatched. The germline gives CDR1 SGHNT, CDR2 YYREEE (reference sequence). The DNA for the CDR3 is TGTGCCAGCAGCTCAGCTAACAGGGGGCAAAATTCACCCCTCCACTTT. Its protein product is CASSSANRGQNSPLHF.

The V gene is TRBV5-4, the J gene TRBJ2-1; tentative D call: TRBD2 (6 bases). Between the trimmed V and J ends, which lost 4 bases and 4 bases, there was a span of 15 bases. CDR1 is SGHNT and CDR2 is YYREEE in the germline V gene (reference sequence). This CDR3 has 15 amino acids. Here the CDR3 DNA reads TGTGCCAGCAGCCCCGGGGGTTACGCATACAATGAGCAGTTCTTC. It is translated as CASSPGGYAYNEQFF.

The rearrangement links TRBV2 to TRBJ2-4, with D hard to call. Trimming took off 3 bases at V and 1 base at J, with 13 bases between the two ends. Germline V gene data show CDR1 as SNHLY and CDR2 as FYNNEI. The CDR3 is 16 amino acids. CDR3 DNA: TGTGCCAGCAGTGAGGAGACCCCCCGGGCCAAAAACATTCAGTACTTC. This codes for CASSEETPRAKNIQYF.

The rearrangement joins TRBV2 to TRBJ1-5; no clear D. The CDR3 has 14 amino acids. Per germline, CDR1 SNHLY and CDR2 FYNNEI. The V gene lost 3 bases and the J gene lost 0 bases, with 6 bases spanning the gap. The CDR3 loop reads CASSDKVSNQPQHF. The CDR3 nucleotides are TGTGCCAGCAGTGATAAAGTTAGCAATCAGCCCCAGCATTTT.

The table lists this clone with a few counts. The chain employs TRBV2 and TRBJ1-1, with unresolved D. V gave up 7 bases and J gave up 5 bases, with 17 bases separating them. CDR3 length: 14 amino acids. Germline CDR1 reads SNHLY; CDR2 reads FYNNEI. CDR3 in amino acids: CASTRPRGETEAFF. As DNA, the CDR3 is TGTGCCAGCACTCGCCCCCGGGGAGAGACTGAAGCTTTCTTT.

V and J are TRBV6-6 and TRBJ1-2, with 7 positions matching TRBD1. CDR3 length equals 16 residues. CDR1 and CDR2 (germline): MNHNY, SVGAGI (reference sequence). J gave up 7 bases and V 6 bases, and 17 bases lay outside the gene matches. The CDR3 is CASSPSGQKRVGGYTF. DNA of the CDR3: TGTGCCAGCAGCCCTTCGGGACAGAAAAGAGTCGGTGGCTACACCTTC.

Concerning this clone: Mismatch with germline at one junction end may stem from a read error. This chain uses TRBV28 with TRBJ2-7, with D perhaps given as TRBD1 or TRBD2 (5 bases each). This CDR3 is built from 12 residues. CDR1 is MDHEN and CDR2 is SYDVKM in the germline V gene. CDR3 nucleotides: TGTGCCAGCAGTTTACTGGGACGGACCCCTTTTTTC. Amino acid sequence: CASSLLGRTPFF. Full variable domain (rest looked up from reference TRBV28 and TRBJ2-7): DVKVTQSSRYLVKRTGEKVFLECVQDMDHENMFWYRQDPGLGLRLIYFSYDVKMKEKGDIPEGYSVSREKKERFSLILESASTNQTSMYLCASSLLGRTPFFGPGTRLTVT.

The chain carries TRBV18 and TRBJ1-2; 8 bases align to TRBD1. Trimming took 6 bases from V and 5 from J; bases not matched to a gene: 5. Looked up from germline, CDR1 is KGHSH and CDR2 is LQKENI. The CDR3 runs to 13 residues. The CDR3 DNA is TGTGCCAGCTCGCGACAGGGGCTATATGGCTACACCTTC. Protein: CASSRQGLYGYTF.

The CDR3 sequence: CASSRFSGNTIYF. DNA for the CDR3: TGTGCCAGCAGTCGGTTCTCTGGAAACACCATATATTTT. The rearrangement links TRBV28 to TRBJ1-3; the D is unclear. CDR3 length: 13 amino acids. V was clipped by 5 bases and J by 0 bases, with 5 bases between them. Per germline, CDR1 MDHEN and CDR2 SYDVKM.

The chain combines TRBV7-3 with TRBJ1-2; weak D call: TRBD1 (5 bases). This CDR3 is 16 amino acids long. Germline-derived CDR1 and CDR2 are SGHTA and FQGTGA. Trimming stripped 4 bases from V and 5 bases from J, with 20 bases between. The chain's CDR3 is CASSSRPGTSLYGYTF. The CDR3 DNA follows: TGTGCCAGCAGCTCGCGGCCCGGGACCTCGCTTTATGGCTACACCTTC.

A single count supports this clone. The CDR3 DNA sequence: TGTGCCAGCCGATACAGCGTTTTCGCAGGTCAGCCCCAGCATTTT. Its translation is CASRYSVFAGQPQHF. V gene TRBV28 combines with J gene TRBJ1-5; D unclear. The CDR3 runs to 15 residues. CDR1 and CDR2 from the germline V gene are MDHEN and SYDVKM. Trimming cost V 8 bases and J 6 bases, with 20 bases left between them.

This clone is a singleton in its sample. CDR3 sequence reads: CASSPTDLYGYTF. CDR3 in DNA: TGTGCCAGTAGTCCGACAGACCTTTATGGCTACACCTTC. The genes are TRBV19 and TRBJ1-2; D might be TRBD1 (5 bases). The CDR3 spans 13 residues. Per the germline V gene, CDR1 is LNHDA and CDR2 is SQIVND (reference sequence). V dropped 5 bases and J dropped 5 bases, with 12 bases sitting between them. The whole variable domain, filled in from reference TRBV19 and TRBJ1-2, reads DGGITQSPKYLFRKEGQNVTLSCEQNLNHDAMYWYRQDPGQGLRLIYYSQIVNDFQKGDIAEGYSVSREKKESFPLTVTSAQKNPTAFYLCASSPTDLYGYTFGSGTRLTVV.

The CDR3 DNA follows: TGTGCCAGCAGTTACGGTCGCGGGACTATTCGCTACGAGCAGTACTTC. Translation: CASSYGRGTIRYEQYF. V gene TRBV6-5 combines with J gene TRBJ2-7; 7 nucleotides align to TRBD2. The CDR3 has 16 residues. Germline CDR1 reads MNHEY; CDR2 reads SVGAGI. With V trimmed by 2 bases and J by 3 bases, 10 bases remained unmatched.

In nucleotides, the CDR3 is TGTGCCAGCAGTCGAACAGGCGACGGCACTGAAGCTTTCTTT. This sequence encodes CASSRTGDGTEAFF. The chain combines TRBV6-5 with TRBJ1-1, with a tentative D call TRBD1 (5 bases). With 5 bases removed from V and 4 bases from J, the gap between germline ends came to 14 bases. Germline-derived CDR1 and CDR2 are MNHEY and SVGAGI. The CDR3 is 14 amino acids.

This clone was recorded only once. The rearrangement links TRBV18 to TRBJ1-4, with D hard to call. The V end lost 5 bases, the J end lost 5 bases, and 9 bases lay between the germline ends. This CDR3 is 13 amino acids long. Germline CDR1 is KGHSH and CDR2 is LQKENI. The CDR3 is CASSITANEKLFF. DNA of the CDR3: TGTGCCAGCTCAATCACAGCAAATGAAAAACTGTTTTTT.

The chain employs TRBV11-3 and TRBJ2-3; D uncertain. The germline CDR1 and CDR2 sequences are SGHNT and YENEEA. The ends were cut back, 4 bases at V and 0 bases at J, with 8 bases in the middle. CDR3 size: 14 residues. The CDR3 loop is CASSSRSSTDTQYF. For the CDR3, the DNA is TGTGCCAGCAGCTCCCGATCCAGCACAGATACGCAGTATTTT.

This clone was picked up one time. The chain recombines TRBV30 with TRBJ2-3; D might be TRBD2 (6 bases). CDR3 length: 13 amino acids. V was pared by 0 bases and J by 4 bases, with 8 bases between. Germline V CDR1 and CDR2: GTSNPN, SVGIG (reference sequence). CDR3 in DNA: TGTGCCTGGAGTGTGGGACTCTCAGATACGCAGTATTTT. It is translated as CAWSVGLSDTQYF.

This clone was detected only once. The rearrangement joins TRBV6-6 to TRBJ1-1; the D is unclear. The CDR3 spans 15 residues. Trimming took 3 bases from V and 1 from J, leaving 12 bases between them. CDR1 MNHNY and CDR2 SVGAGI come from the germline V gene (reference sequence). CDR3 protein: CASSYSRWSNTEAFF. The CDR3 DNA reads as TGTGCCAGCAGTTATTCTAGGTGGTCGAACACTGAAGCTTTCTTT.

This sequence joins TRBV6-6 and TRBJ2-1; 7 bases line up with TRBD2. V trimming: 4 bases; J trimming: 0 bases; junction bases outside the gene matches: 0. The CDR3 is made up of 14 amino acids. Germline V gene lookup returns CDR1 MNHNY and CDR2 SVGAGI (reference sequence). CDR3 loop: CASSWTSSYNEQFF. The DNA for the CDR3 is TGTGCCAGCAGTTGGACTAGCTCCTACAATGAGCAGTTCTTC.

The V call is TRBV6-4, the J call TRBJ2-2; D is tentatively TRBD1 or TRBD2 (5 bases each). The CDR3 loop spans 16 amino acids. Trimming pared 6 bases from V and 2 bases from J, leaving 16 bases between. CDR1 and CDR2 from the germline V gene are MRHNA and SNTAGT. CDR3 bases: TGTGCCAGCAGAGCTCAGGGTGGGGGAAACACCGGGGAGCTGTTTTTT. Translation gives CASRAQGGGNTGELFF.

This chain connects TRBV5-1 to TRBJ2-5; 9 nucleotides line up with TRBD2. Trimming cost V 0 bases and J 5 bases; bases outside gene matches: 8. The CDR3 has 16 amino acids. In germline, CDR1 is SGHRS, CDR2 YFSETQ. CDR3 region: CASSLVGGGAFETQYF. In DNA form, the CDR3 reads TGCGCCAGCAGCTTGGTTGGCGGGGGGGCCTTTGAGACCCAGTACTTC.

The chain employs TRBV7-2 and TRBJ2-1, with D perhaps TRBD1 (7 bases). Germline V CDR1 and CDR2: SGHTA, FQGNSA. This CDR3 is 13 amino acids long. V was shortened by 5 bases and J by 8 bases, with 13 bases between the two germline ends. DNA of the CDR3: TGTGCCAGCAGCAAGCAGGGGGGCGATGAGCAGTTCTTC. Translated, it gives CASSKQGGDEQFF.